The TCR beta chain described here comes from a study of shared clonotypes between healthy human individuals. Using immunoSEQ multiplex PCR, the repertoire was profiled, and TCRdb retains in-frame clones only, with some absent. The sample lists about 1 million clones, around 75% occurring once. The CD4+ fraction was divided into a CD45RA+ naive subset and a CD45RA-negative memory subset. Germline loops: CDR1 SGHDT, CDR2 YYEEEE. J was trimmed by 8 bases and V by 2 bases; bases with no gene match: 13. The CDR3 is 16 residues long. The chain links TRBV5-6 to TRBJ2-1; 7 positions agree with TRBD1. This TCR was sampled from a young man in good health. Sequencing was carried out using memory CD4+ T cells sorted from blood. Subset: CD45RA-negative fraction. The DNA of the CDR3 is TGTGCCAGCAGCTTCACCACAGGGGTAGGGTATGATGAGCAGTTCTTC. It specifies CASSFTTGVGYDEQFF.